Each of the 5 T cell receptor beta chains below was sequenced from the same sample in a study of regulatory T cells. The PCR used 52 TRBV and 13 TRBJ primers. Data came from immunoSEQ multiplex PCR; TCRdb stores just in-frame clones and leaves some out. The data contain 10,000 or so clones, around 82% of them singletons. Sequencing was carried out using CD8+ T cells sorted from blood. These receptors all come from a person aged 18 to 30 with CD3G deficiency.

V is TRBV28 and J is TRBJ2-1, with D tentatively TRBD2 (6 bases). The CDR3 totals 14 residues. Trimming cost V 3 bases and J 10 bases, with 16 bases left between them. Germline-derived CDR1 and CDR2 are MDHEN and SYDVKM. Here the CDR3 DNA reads TGTGCCAGCAGTTTTAAGGGGACTCATAGCGAGCAGTTCTTC. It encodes CASSFKGTHSEQFF.

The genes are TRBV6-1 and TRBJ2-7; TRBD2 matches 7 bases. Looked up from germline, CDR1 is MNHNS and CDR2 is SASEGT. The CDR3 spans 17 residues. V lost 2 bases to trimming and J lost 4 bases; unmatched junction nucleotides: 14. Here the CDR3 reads CASSETSGSGIVYEQYF. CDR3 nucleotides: TGTGCCAGCAGTGAAACCTCTGGCAGCGGGATAGTGTACGAGCAGTACTTC.

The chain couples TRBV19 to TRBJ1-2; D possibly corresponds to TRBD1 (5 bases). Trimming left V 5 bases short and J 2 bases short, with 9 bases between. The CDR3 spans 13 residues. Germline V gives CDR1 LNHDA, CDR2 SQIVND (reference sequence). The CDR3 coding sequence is TGTGCCAGTAGTCCAGGGTCCAACTATGGCTACACCTTC. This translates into CASSPGSNYGYTF.

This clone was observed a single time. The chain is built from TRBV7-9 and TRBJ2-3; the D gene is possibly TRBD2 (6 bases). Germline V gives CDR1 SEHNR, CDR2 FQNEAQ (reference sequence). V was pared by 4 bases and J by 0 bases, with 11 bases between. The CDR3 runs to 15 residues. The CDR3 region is CASSSKAGSTDTQYF. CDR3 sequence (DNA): TGTGCCAGCAGCTCGAAAGCGGGTAGCACAGATACGCAGTATTTT. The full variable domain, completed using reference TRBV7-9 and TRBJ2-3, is DTGVSQNPRHKITKRGQNVTFRCDPISEHNRLYWYRQTLGQGPEFLTYFQNEAQLEKSRLLSDRFSAERPKGSFSTLEIQRTEQGDSAMYLCASSSKAGSTDTQYFGPGTRLTVL.

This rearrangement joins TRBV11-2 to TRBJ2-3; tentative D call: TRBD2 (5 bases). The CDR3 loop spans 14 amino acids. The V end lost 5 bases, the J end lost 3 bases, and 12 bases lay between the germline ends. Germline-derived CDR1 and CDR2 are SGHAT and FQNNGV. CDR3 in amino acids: CASSREGRTDTQYF. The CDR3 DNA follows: TGTGCCAGCAGCAGAGAGGGCAGAACAGATACGCAGTATTTT.